This is a list of T cell receptor beta chains from one sample in a study of T cell clones after liver transplantation. Sequencing was performed with immunoSEQ multiplex PCR; in TCRdb, only in-frame clones are kept and a portion is missing. The table has just under 60,000 clones, approximately 70% seen once. The specimen comprised CD4+ T cells from blood, sampled at the approximately 16-month timepoint. The receptors here all came from a human patient who received a liver transplant. The T cells may come from the graft donor. CDR3s include the opening cysteine and the closing phenylalanine or tryptophan. A D gene is named only where the DNA matches it firmly. A clone size is listed for some rows: how often the clone was seen (once, few, many), or a class if it is expanded.

CDR3 protein	CDR3 DNA	D gene	V gene	J gene	CDR3 length	clone size
CASSLGTGGVNYGYTF	TGTGCCAGCAGCTTAGGGACAGGGGGTGTTAACTATGGCTACACCTTC	TRBD1	TRBV11-2	TRBJ1-2	16	few
CASSHIGNLQETQYF	TGTGCCAGCTCACACATCGGGAATCTTCAAGAGACCCAGTACTTC	-	TRBV18	TRBJ2-5	15	-
CASSPINGQGADTQYF	TGTGCCAGCTCACCAATTAATGGACAGGGAGCAGATACGCAGTATTTT	TRBD1	TRBV18	TRBJ2-3	16	-
CASSLDSGGRDNEQFF	TGTGCCAGCAGCTTAGATTCGGGAGGGCGCGACAATGAGCAGTTCTTC	TRBD2	TRBV7-2	TRBJ2-1	16	-
CASSHEMETQYF	TGTGCCAGCAGCCACGAGATGGAGACCCAGTACTTC	-	TRBV5-8	TRBJ2-5	12	-
CAQQVHNEQFF	TGTGCTCAACAGGTACACAATGAGCAGTTCTTC	-	TRBV30	TRBJ2-1	11	-
CASSWDGGIQYF	TGTGCCAGCAGCTGGGACGGGGGCATTCAGTACTTC	-	TRBV7-8	TRBJ2-4	12	-
CASSITGSNQPQHF	TGTGCCAGTAGTATAACGGGGAGCAATCAGCCCCAGCATTTT	-	TRBV19	TRBJ1-5	14	many
CASSRGPTDTQYF	TGTGCCAGCAGCCGGGGACCGACAGATACGCAGTATTTT	-	TRBV11-3	TRBJ2-3	13	-
CASSPDSFYGYTF	TGTGCCAGCAGCCCGGACAGTTTCTATGGCTACACCTTC	-	TRBV7-9	TRBJ1-2	13	once
CASSDPTSLSYEQYF	TGTGCCAGTAGTGATCCGACCTCGCTCTCCTACGAGCAGTACTTC	-	TRBV19	TRBJ2-7	15	-
CATSPPGGQPQHF	TGTGCCACCTCCCCCCCCGGTGGACAGCCCCAGCATTTT	-	TRBV6-5	TRBJ1-5	13	-
CASTGPGGNTGELFF	TGTGCCAGCACCGGCCCCGGGGGGAACACCGGGGAGCTGTTTTTT	-	TRBV7-2	TRBJ2-2	15	once
CASKGGGNEQFF	TGTGCCAGCAAAGGGGGGGGCAATGAGCAGTTCTTC	-	TRBV28	TRBJ2-1	12	-
CSVATSASEQFF	TGCAGCGTGGCTACATCGGCCTCGGAGCAGTTCTTC	-	TRBV29-1	TRBJ2-1	12	-
CATSPRGQGEAFF	TGTGCCACCAGCCCTCGGGGGCAGGGGGAAGCTTTCTTT	-	TRBV15	TRBJ1-1	13	few
CSLGSSDNEQFF	TGCAGCCTTGGGTCATCCGACAATGAGCAGTTCTTC	-	TRBV29-1	TRBJ2-1	12	-
CASKSILENTEAFF	TGTGCCAGCAAGTCTATACTGGAAAACACTGAAGCTTTCTTT	-	TRBV6-5	TRBJ1-1	14	-
CASSLEGKQPQHF	TGTGCCAGCAGTTTAGAGGGTAAGCAGCCCCAGCATTTT	-	TRBV28	TRBJ1-5	13	-
CASSSGAGETQYF	TGTGCCAGCAGCTCGGGAGCGGGGGAGACCCAGTACTTC	TRBD2	TRBV7-2	TRBJ2-5	13	-
CASSSPASGREDTQYF	TGTGCCAGCAGCTCCCCGGCTAGCGGGAGGGAAGATACGCAGTATTTT	TRBD2	TRBV7-2	TRBJ2-3	16	-
CASSGLTGGNTEAFF	TGTGCCAGCAGTGGCCTGACAGGGGGGAACACTGAAGCTTTCTTT	TRBD1	TRBV6-1	TRBJ1-1	15	many
CASTPFGQVGNEKLFF	TGTGCCAGCACCCCGTTTGGACAGGTGGGGAATGAAAAACTGTTTTTT	TRBD1	TRBV2	TRBJ1-4	16	once
CASSHLDSSSGNTIYF	TGCGCCAGCAGCCACCTAGACAGTAGCTCTGGAAACACCATATATTTT	-	TRBV4-1	TRBJ1-3	16	-
CASSKYGLEGSYNEQFF	TGTGCCAGTAGTAAGTACGGACTAGAGGGCTCCTACAATGAGCAGTTCTTC	TRBD2	TRBV19	TRBJ2-1	17	-
CASGGERSKTQYF	TGTGCCAGCGGGGGGGAGCGGTCGAAGACCCAGTACTTC	TRBD2	TRBV7-2	TRBJ2-5	13	-
CAIRGIGGELFF	TGTGCCATCAGGGGTATCGGCGGGGAGCTGTTTTTT	-	TRBV19	TRBJ2-2	12	-
CASSYTQTGSSYEQYF	TGTGCCAGCAGTTACACTCAGACAGGGAGCTCCTACGAGCAGTACTTC	TRBD1	TRBV6-5	TRBJ2-7	16	once